This TCR beta chain was sequenced in a study of CD8 T cells in Susac syndrome (dated by TCRdb to the late 2010s). Regarding the complete study: Repertoire sequencing was used to test whether CD8+ T cell activation and differentiation in Susac syndrome was antigen driven. Clonality of the CD8+ T cell repertoire was compared between roughly eleven healthy donors, approximately 14 Susac syndrome patients and some 15 multiple sclerosis patients. Results the study describes overall, beyond this receptor: The TCR sequencing and HLA analysis was acknowledged to have included a relatively small number of individuals.

High-throughput TCR beta sequencing profiled peripheral blood CD8+ and CD4+ T cells from healthy donors, Susac syndrome patients and multiple sclerosis patients. Multiple sclerosis controls were treatment-naive patients with stable or active relapsing-remitting disease fulfilling revised McDonald criteria. Bulk CD8+ and CD4+ T cells were purified by magnetic negative isolation, whereas CD8+ TEMRA cells were enriched by FACS. Blood was drawn into EDTA tubes, processed within 24 hours, and PBMCs were isolated by density gradient centrifugation. PBMCs intended for TCR sequencing were cryopreserved in liquid nitrogen and thawed later in a water bath at 37 degrees C. The sorted or isolated CD4+, CD8+ and CD8+ TEMRA cells reached a purity of at least 90%. Trimming costs V 3 bases and J 3 bases, and their ends lie 15 bases apart. The germline V gene specifies MGHRA as CDR1 and YSYEKL as CDR2. Including the terminal cysteine and phenylalanine, the CDR3 comprises 15 residues. Of all the DNA, just the CDR3 is kept, 45 bases in frame from base 1.

This clonotype came up a few times. Its antigen has not been determined. No qualities accompany the bases; no much larger clone lies one base away. RNA was extracted with the RNeasy kit and about 0.5 to 1 ug was reverse transcribed using random hexamers. The immunoSEQ multiplex PCR assay, which covers 54 Vbeta and 13 Jbeta segments, was used to amplify TCR beta CDR3 regions. PCR amplification bias was corrected by using a synthetic template baseline for primer optimization and computational correction. Processing in the source paper ran as follows. Reads were assigned to V, D and J genes according to IMGT and analyzed in immunoSEQ Analyzer, with only productive sequences retained. Clonality was calculated as one minus the Shannon entropy normalized by log2 of the number of productive unique sequences. For each patient and control, public and private clones were evaluated within the 100 most prevalent clones. Susac-specific clones were defined as absent from healthy and MS cohorts, about 1,100 published viral clones and other ImmuneACCESS disease sequences. In-frame beta chains were kept once TCRdb had trimmed the public reads at Q25 with fastp and called clones with MiXCR. Rows with one shared CDR3 protein collapse into an entry with the most common genes and DNA. The V and J calls follow TCRdb's processing rather than the paper's. This sample has a few hundred thousand distinct CDR3 sequences in its table, and roughly 81% of those were observed once. The ten largest clones add up to approximately 0.11% of the sample.

The receptor was isolated from a human donor with multiple sclerosis. Recombination joined TRBV4-1 with TRBJ2-7; no D gene call is confident. The sample was CD8+ T cells from PBMCs. CDR3 reads: CASSQDSQPYYEQYF. Read as DNA, the sequence is TGCGCCAGCAGCCAGGATTCGCAACCATACTACGAGCAGTACTTC.